The 13 T cell receptor beta chains below were found in one sample sequenced in a study of blood T cell repertoires in COVID-19 (dated by TCRdb to 2019 to 2021). The method was the immunoSEQ multiplex PCR assay. The clones in this table, taken by TCRdb from immuneACCESS, are in-frame only. Not every clone is retained; where verified, under half of the shortfall comes from an unresolved V gene, and the cause of the rest is unknown. This sample gives around 250,000 clones in total; approximately 83% of them show up just once. The ten largest clones take up approximately 2% of the sample. The sample comprised PBMCs or T cells enriched from blood (not recorded which). These receptors all come from a woman aged 45-60 years who had recovered from COVID-19.

The genes are TRBV5-8 and TRBJ1-3; tentatively, D is TRBD1 (5 bases). CDR3 size: 16 residues. Deletions cut 2 bases from V and 0 bases from J, with 12 bases between. The V gene's germline CDR1 is SGHTS and CDR2 YDEGEE. The CDR3: CASSFPTGASGNTIYF. The CDR3 coding sequence is TGTGCCAGCAGCTTCCCTACAGGAGCCTCTGGAAACACCATATATTTT.

The DNA of the CDR3 is TGTGCCAGCAGTGATTCTTTTAGGGGGCACGATGAGCAGTTCTTC. Translated: CASSDSFRGHDEQFF. V is TRBV2 and J is TRBJ2-1, with 7 bases matching TRBD1. This CDR3 contains 15 residues. V trimming: 3 bases; J trimming: 8 bases; junction bases outside the gene matches: 10. Germline CDR1 SNHLY, CDR2 FYNNEI.

This sequence joins TRBV4-1 and TRBJ1-4, with TRBD1 matching over 7 bases. V was clipped by 1 base and J by 0 bases; unmatched bases: 5. The CDR3 totals 17 residues. Germline values: CDR1 MGHRA, CDR2 YSYEKL. CDR3 region: CASSQGGQGATNEKLFF. The CDR3 DNA reads TGCGCCAGCAGCCAAGGGGGGCAGGGGGCAACTAATGAAAAACTGTTTTTT.

The CDR3 loop is CASSQYRLAGNNEQFF. The CDR3 nucleotides are TGCGCCAGCAGCCAATATCGCCTAGCGGGGAACAATGAGCAGTTCTTC. The chain couples TRBV5-1 to TRBJ2-1; TRBD2 agrees at 9 bases. With V trimmed by 4 bases and J by 5 bases, 10 bases remained unmatched. Looked up from germline, CDR1 is SGHRS and CDR2 is YFSETQ. The CDR3 is 16 amino acids.

CDR3 sequence: CASSLDPGRGVYGYTF. The CDR3 DNA reads as TGTGCCAGCAGCTTAGACCCTGGTCGGGGAGTATATGGCTACACCTTC. The rearrangement uses TRBV11-2 and TRBJ1-2, with D hard to call. Trimming removed 0 bases at V and 5 bases at J, with 16 bases between. This CDR3 region has 16 residues. The germline CDR1 and CDR2 sequences are SGHAT and FQNNGV.

CDR3 coding DNA: TGTGCCAGCAGCCGGACAGGGTATGATGGCTACACCTTC. Translating it yields CASSRTGYDGYTF. The chain is built from TRBV12-3 or TRBV12-4 and TRBJ1-2; TRBD1 aligns across 8 bases. CDR3 length: 13 amino acids. Losses at the gene ends were 6 bases for V and 6 bases for J; bases not matched to a gene: 6.

The chain couples TRBV28 to TRBJ1-1, with D possibly being TRBD1 (5 bases). This CDR3 contains 15 residues. Looked up from germline, CDR1 is MDHEN and CDR2 is SYDVKM. With 4 bases removed from V and 1 base from J, the gap between germline ends came to 13 bases. CDR3 coding DNA: TGTGCCAGCAGTTCCTCGACAGATTGGAACACTGAAGCTTTCTTT. Translating gives CASSSSTDWNTEAFF.

This clone was observed a single time. V usage is TRBV9 and J usage is TRBJ2-7; TRBD2 is a possible D gene (6 bases). Germline V gene lookup returns CDR1 SGDLS and CDR2 YYNGEE. Trimming took 0 bases from V and 3 from J, leaving 13 bases between them. This CDR3 has 15 residues. CDR3 loop: CASSVGQGLFYEQYF. CDR3 coding DNA: TGTGCCAGCAGCGTAGGCCAGGGACTCTTCTACGAGCAGTACTTC.

The chain links TRBV5-4 to TRBJ2-1; TRBD2 matches 9 bases. J gave up 4 bases and V 4 bases, and 6 bases lay outside the gene matches. The CDR3 totals 15 residues. The germline CDR1 and CDR2 sequences are SGHNT and YYREEE (reference sequence). The CDR3 loop reads CASSTGTSPYNEQFF. The CDR3, as DNA: TGTGCCAGCAGCACCGGGACTAGCCCTTACAATGAGCAGTTCTTC.

This clone was observed a handful of times. The genes are TRBV6-6 and TRBJ1-5, with a tentative D call TRBD1 (6 bases). Germline-derived CDR1 and CDR2 are MNHNY and SVGAGI (reference sequence). Trimming shortened V by 5 bases and J by 2 bases, and 13 bases separated the two germline ends. This CDR3 is 15 amino acids long. CDR3 nucleotide sequence: TGTGCCAGCAGTCCCCCGGGGGGCCGCAATCAGCCCCAGCATTTT. It is translated as CASSPPGGRNQPQHF.

The rearrangement links TRBV5-6 to TRBJ1-2, with no clear D. Per germline, CDR1 SGHDT and CDR2 YYEEEE. V dropped 4 bases and J dropped 4 bases, with 14 bases sitting between them. This CDR3 contains 14 residues. CDR3 in amino acids: CASSQFLQTYGYTF. CDR3 coding DNA: TGTGCCAGCAGCCAGTTTCTGCAAACCTATGGCTACACCTTC.

The gene calls are TRBV14 and TRBJ1-5; no definite D call. V was clipped by 1 base and J by 4 bases, with 14 bases between them. CDR1 and CDR2 (germline): SGHDN, FVKESK. CDR3 length: 16 amino acids. The CDR3 DNA sequence: TGTGCCAGCAGCCAAGGGGAGCGAAGGAGGAATCAGCCCCAGCATTTT. It specifies CASSQGERRRNQPQHF.

In its sample, this clone was seen once. The V gene is TRBV4-1, the J gene TRBJ1-2; D is unresolved. Trimming shortened V by 0 bases and J by 8 bases, and 16 bases separated the two germline ends. The CDR3 spans 15 residues. From germline, CDR1 is MGHRA and CDR2 YSYEKL. CDR3 in DNA: TGCGCCAGCAGCCAAGATCCCATAGCAGCCTTGGGCTACACCTTC. It is translated as CASSQDPIAALGYTF.